Only one count was recorded for the clone carrying this T cell receptor (beta chain). Other DNA sequences in this sample translate to the same CDR3. This record belongs to a study of blood T cell repertoires in COVID-19. Overall study context: The cDNA or gDNA used as material had been derived from T cells, B-cell-depleted T cells, or PBMCs.

Seattle cases were enrolled at active infection and followed longitudinally. Sequencing used immunoSEQ multiplex PCR; TCRdb keeps in-frame clones, though not all of them. The data contain 350,000 to 450,000 clones, about 89% of them seen just once; the ten biggest clones take up under 2%. The CDR3 is 13 residues long. Germline V gene lookup returns CDR1 SGHTA and CDR2 FQGTGA. V lost 3 bases and J lost 4, with 9 bases in between. V gene TRBV7-3 combines with J gene TRBJ1-2, with D perhaps matching TRBD1 (6 bases). The TCR comes from a woman in her thirties or forties with COVID-19, enrolled during active disease. Sample: peripheral blood. The CDR3 sequence: CASSLTGTYGYTF. The CDR3 DNA follows: TGTGCCAGCAGCTTGACAGGAACCTATGGCTACACCTTC. Looking up the rest from reference TRBV7-3 and TRBJ1-2 gives the full variable domain: GAGVSQTPSNKVTEKGKYVELRCDPISGHTALYWYRQSLGQGPEFLIYFQGTGAADDSGLPNDRFFAVRPEGSVSTLKIQRTERGDSAVYLCASSLTGTYGYTFGSGTRLTVV.